These T cell receptor beta chains were read from a single sample in a study of prognosis after radiotherapy for stage I lung cancer. TCRdb recomputed calls from the multiplex PCR reads with MiXCR, one row per CDR3 protein. The sample lists some 11,000 distinct CDR3 sequences, approximately 50% occurring once. The specimen was PBMCs, collected before or after stereotactic body radiation therapy (not recorded which). These receptor sequences come from a donor aged 50 or older with non-small cell lung cancer. CDR3s include the opening cysteine and the closing phenylalanine or tryptophan. A D gene is named only where the DNA matches it firmly. Size is stated for part of the rows, as once, few or many counts, or as a class when the clone is expanded.

d_call: .; j_call: TRBJ1-1; clone_size: many; v_call: TRBV7-3; cdr3_nt: TGTGCCAGCAGCCGGGGACCGACGAACACTGAAGCTTTCTTT; cdr3_aa: CASSRGPTNTEAFF
d_call: TRBD1; j_call: TRBJ1-2; clone_size: medium-sized; v_call: TRBV11-2; cdr3_nt: TGTGCCAGCAGCTTAGTGGGGGGACAGACTTATGGCTACACCTTC; cdr3_aa: CASSLVGGQTYGYTF
d_call: TRBD2; j_call: TRBJ2-3; clone_size: many; v_call: TRBV19; cdr3_nt: TGTGCCAGTTTACCACGGACTAGCGGTATCACAGATACGCAGTATTTT; cdr3_aa: CASLPRTSGITDTQYF
d_call: .; j_call: TRBJ2-1; clone_size: .; v_call: TRBV7-2; cdr3_nt: TGTGCCAGCGCTACAGGCGCTAGCTCCTACAATGAGCAGTTCTTC; cdr3_aa: CASATGASSYNEQFF
d_call: .; j_call: TRBJ2-1; clone_size: medium-sized; v_call: TRBV7-2; cdr3_nt: TGTGCCAGCAGCTTAGATCCTACGGACTACAATGAGCAGTTCTTC; cdr3_aa: CASSLDPTDYNEQFF
d_call: .; j_call: TRBJ1-1; clone_size: medium-sized; v_call: TRBV11-3; cdr3_nt: TGTGCCAGCAGCTTAGATGGAGGTAGGAGTGACACTGAAGCTTTCTTT; cdr3_aa: CASSLDGGRSDTEAFF
d_call: .; j_call: TRBJ2-7; clone_size: .; v_call: TRBV6-1; cdr3_nt: TGTGCCAGCAGCGAGACTATTGGAGGTTCCTACGAGCAGTACTTC; cdr3_aa: CASSETIGGSYEQYF
d_call: .; j_call: TRBJ2-3; clone_size: .; v_call: TRBV11-3; cdr3_nt: TGTGCCAGCAGCTCACTAGCAGATACGCAGTATTTT; cdr3_aa: CASSSLADTQYF
d_call: .; j_call: TRBJ2-5; clone_size: medium-sized; v_call: TRBV7-9; cdr3_nt: TGTGCCAGCAGCTTAGCGGGAGTGCTTGAGACCCAGTACTTC; cdr3_aa: CASSLAGVLETQYF
d_call: .; j_call: TRBJ2-3; clone_size: medium-sized; v_call: TRBV20-1; cdr3_nt: TGCAGTGCTAGAGACGGTAGCGGCACAGATACGCAGTATTTT; cdr3_aa: CSARDGSGTDTQYF
d_call: TRBD1; j_call: TRBJ1-2; clone_size: medium-sized; v_call: TRBV20-1; cdr3_nt: TGCAGTGCAACCCGGGACAGGGCGTCGGGGGGCTACACCTTC; cdr3_aa: CSATRDRASGGYTF
d_call: TRBD1; j_call: TRBJ1-2; clone_size: .; v_call: TRBV27; cdr3_nt: TGTGCCAGCAGTTCCGACAGGGTAAACTATGGCTACACCTTC; cdr3_aa: CASSSDRVNYGYTF
d_call: .; j_call: TRBJ2-5; clone_size: medium-sized; v_call: TRBV18; cdr3_nt: TGTGCCAGCTCACCAGGACGGGAGACCCAGTACTTC; cdr3_aa: CASSPGRETQYF
d_call: .; j_call: TRBJ2-1; clone_size: .; v_call: TRBV7-9; cdr3_nt: TGTGCCAGCAGCTTAGTTGGGGAGAGCTCCTACAATGAGCAGTTCTTC; cdr3_aa: CASSLVGESSYNEQFF
d_call: TRBD2; j_call: TRBJ2-3; clone_size: .; v_call: TRBV24-1; cdr3_nt: TGTGCCACCAGTCTGGGACTAGCGGGGAGTACTAGCACAGATACGCAGTATTTT; cdr3_aa: CATSLGLAGSTSTDTQYF
d_call: TRBD1; j_call: TRBJ2-7; clone_size: .; v_call: TRBV5-1; cdr3_nt: TGCGCCAGCAGCTTGAGGGACAGCCCGGGCTCCGAGCAGTACTTC; cdr3_aa: CASSLRDSPGSEQYF
d_call: TRBD1; j_call: TRBJ1-2; clone_size: .; v_call: TRBV20-1; cdr3_nt: TGCAGTGCCCGGGACAGGGTACGGAACTATGGCTACACCTTC; cdr3_aa: CSARDRVRNYGYTF
d_call: .; j_call: TRBJ1-2; clone_size: .; v_call: TRBV5-1; cdr3_nt: TGCGCCAGCAGCTTGGAGGGACGGGTGAGCTATGGCTACACCTTC; cdr3_aa: CASSLEGRVSYGYTF
d_call: .; j_call: TRBJ2-3; clone_size: many; v_call: TRBV2; cdr3_nt: TGTGCCAGCAGTTTGCTTGCAGATACGCAGTATTTT; cdr3_aa: CASSLLADTQYF
d_call: .; j_call: TRBJ2-3; clone_size: few; v_call: TRBV7-2; cdr3_nt: TGCGCCAGCAGCTTGTCCCAGGGGCCATATACGCAGTATTTT; cdr3_aa: CASSLSQGPYTQYF
d_call: .; j_call: TRBJ1-5; clone_size: .; v_call: TRBV12-3/TRBV12-4; cdr3_nt: TGTGCCAGCAGTTCCTGGGGGAAGCCCCAGCATTTT; cdr3_aa: CASSSWGKPQHF
d_call: .; j_call: TRBJ2-7; clone_size: .; v_call: TRBV6-1; cdr3_nt: TGTGCCATCATGGAACCGGGTCAACCCTCCGATCAGTACTTC; cdr3_aa: CAIMEPGQPSDQYF
d_call: .; j_call: TRBJ2-2; clone_size: .; v_call: TRBV11-2; cdr3_nt: TGTGCCAGCAGCTTATTGTGGGGGGTGAACACCGGGGAGCTGTTTTTT; cdr3_aa: CASSLLWGVNTGELFF
d_call: .; j_call: TRBJ2-5; clone_size: many; v_call: TRBV7-9; cdr3_nt: TGTGCCAGCAGCTTAGTCGTGTCCGAAGAGACCCAGTACTTC; cdr3_aa: CASSLVVSEETQYF
d_call: .; j_call: TRBJ1-2; clone_size: .; v_call: TRBV7-9; cdr3_nt: TGTGCCAGCAGCCCCCGTCCCTATGGCTACACCTTC; cdr3_aa: CASSPRPYGYTF
d_call: .; j_call: TRBJ1-1; clone_size: .; v_call: TRBV28; cdr3_nt: TGTGCCAGCAGTTTCCGGAAAGGATCGGGCACTGAAGCTTTCTTT; cdr3_aa: CASSFRKGSGTEAFF
d_call: TRBD1; j_call: TRBJ1-1; clone_size: medium-sized; v_call: TRBV5-1; cdr3_nt: TGCGCCAGCAGCTTACAGGGGGCCTTTAACACTGAAGCTTTCTTT; cdr3_aa: CASSLQGAFNTEAFF
d_call: .; j_call: TRBJ2-2; clone_size: .; v_call: TRBV28; cdr3_nt: TGTGCCAGCAGCCGTTGGACCGACGGGGAGCTGTTTTTT; cdr3_aa: CASSRWTDGELFF
d_call: .; j_call: TRBJ2-1; clone_size: many; v_call: TRBV20-1; cdr3_nt: TGCAGTGCTATAGACGGGAGAAGGCTCAATGAGCAGTTCTTC; cdr3_aa: CSAIDGRRLNEQFF
d_call: .; j_call: TRBJ1-4; clone_size: medium-sized; v_call: TRBV18; cdr3_nt: TGTGCCAGCTCAGATAGCCGGGACATAAAACTGTTTTTT; cdr3_aa: CASSDSRDIKLFF
d_call: .; j_call: TRBJ2-7; clone_size: .; v_call: TRBV5-1; cdr3_nt: TGCGCCAGCTCGAACGCGTATGAGCAGTACTTC; cdr3_aa: CASSNAYEQYF
d_call: .; j_call: TRBJ2-7; clone_size: .; v_call: TRBV6-1; cdr3_nt: TGTGCCAGCAGTCCCCGTATAGCGGCCTACGAGCAGTACTTC; cdr3_aa: CASSPRIAAYEQYF
d_call: TRBD2; j_call: TRBJ2-1; clone_size: .; v_call: TRBV7-3; cdr3_nt: TGTGCCATCAGCATCAATAGCGGGAGTTCCGATGAGCAGTTCTTC; cdr3_aa: CAISINSGSSDEQFF
d_call: .; j_call: TRBJ2-5; clone_size: medium-sized; v_call: TRBV28; cdr3_nt: TGTGCCAGCAGGGCCGGGGGCGAAGAGACCCAGTACTTC; cdr3_aa: CASRAGGEETQYF
d_call: .; j_call: TRBJ1-1; clone_size: .; v_call: TRBV7-6; cdr3_nt: TGTGCCAGCAGCTTAACCGGGCACACTGAAGCTTTCTTT; cdr3_aa: CASSLTGHTEAFF
d_call: TRBD1; j_call: TRBJ2-7; clone_size: medium-sized; v_call: TRBV20-1; cdr3_nt: TGCAGTGCGTCCGGGACAGTGCATTACGAGCAGTACTTC; cdr3_aa: CSASGTVHYEQYF
d_call: .; j_call: TRBJ2-7; clone_size: many; v_call: TRBV19; cdr3_nt: TGTGCCAGTAGTATTTCCTATACCTACGAGCAGTACTTC; cdr3_aa: CASSISYTYEQYF
d_call: TRBD2; j_call: TRBJ2-2; clone_size: .; v_call: TRBV27; cdr3_nt: TGTGCCAGCAGTTCACTAGCGGGAGGGCCCGCCGGGGAGCTGTTTTTT; cdr3_aa: CASSSLAGGPAGELFF
d_call: .; j_call: TRBJ1-4; clone_size: medium-sized; v_call: TRBV7-9; cdr3_nt: TGTGCCAGCAGCTTAGGAGGGGCGGATGAAAAACTGTTTTTT; cdr3_aa: CASSLGGADEKLFF
d_call: .; j_call: TRBJ2-7; clone_size: .; v_call: TRBV6-5; cdr3_nt: TGTGCCAGCAGTTACTCGTGGGCAAGAGAGCAGTACTTC; cdr3_aa: CASSYSWAREQYF
d_call: .; j_call: TRBJ2-7; clone_size: .; v_call: TRBV4-1; cdr3_nt: TGCGCCAGCAGCCAAGGGGCCGGGCCCGAGCAGTACTTC; cdr3_aa: CASSQGAGPEQYF
d_call: .; j_call: TRBJ2-1; clone_size: .; v_call: TRBV7-2; cdr3_nt: TGTGCCAGCAGCAGAGCAGGGCCCTTAAGCTCCTACAATGAGCAGTTCTTC; cdr3_aa: CASSRAGPLSSYNEQFF
d_call: .; j_call: TRBJ2-3; clone_size: few; v_call: TRBV12-3/TRBV12-4; cdr3_nt: TGTGCCAGCAGTTTTGGGTTTGTTGCGCAGTATTTT; cdr3_aa: CASSFGFVAQYF
d_call: TRBD2; j_call: TRBJ2-1; clone_size: many; v_call: TRBV10-3; cdr3_nt: TGTGCCATCAGTGATAGCGGGAGGGCTAGCTCCTACAATGAGCAGTTCTTC; cdr3_aa: CAISDSGRASSYNEQFF
d_call: .; j_call: TRBJ1-4; clone_size: .; v_call: TRBV6-1; cdr3_nt: TGTGCCAGCATCAGGGTGGAGGGATTGATTAATGAAAAACTGTTTTTT; cdr3_aa: CASIRVEGLINEKLFF
d_call: .; j_call: TRBJ1-2; clone_size: medium-sized; v_call: TRBV7-9; cdr3_nt: TGTGCCAGCAGCTTAGCACGGGAGCGGGGCTACACCTTC; cdr3_aa: CASSLARERGYTF
d_call: .; j_call: TRBJ2-1; clone_size: .; v_call: TRBV27; cdr3_nt: TGTGCCAGCAGTTGGGGTGGTGAGTGGTCCTACAATGAGCATTTCTTC; cdr3_aa: CASSWGGEWSYNEHFF
d_call: TRBD1; j_call: TRBJ2-5; clone_size: many; v_call: TRBV20-1; cdr3_nt: TGCAGTGAAGGGACAGGGACACAAGAGACCCAGTACTTC; cdr3_aa: CSEGTGTQETQYF
d_call: TRBD1; j_call: TRBJ1-2; clone_size: many; v_call: TRBV5-4; cdr3_nt: TGTGCCAGCAGCTCCGATTCCCAGGGGGCGCGAGGCTACACCTTC; cdr3_aa: CASSSDSQGARGYTF
d_call: .; j_call: TRBJ2-2; clone_size: medium-sized; v_call: TRBV7-2; cdr3_nt: TGTGCCAGCAGCTTAGCTCCGGGGGGCACCACCGGGGAGCTGTTTTTT; cdr3_aa: CASSLAPGGTTGELFF
d_call: .; j_call: TRBJ1-2; clone_size: medium-sized; v_call: TRBV10-2; cdr3_nt: TGCGCCAGCAGTGAAAGGGTATTGGGTGGCTACACCTTC; cdr3_aa: CASSERVLGGYTF
d_call: TRBD1; j_call: TRBJ1-2; clone_size: .; v_call: TRBV11-3; cdr3_nt: TGTGCCATCAGCTTAGACACAGGGGGCGACTATTGCTACACCTTC; cdr3_aa: CAISLDTGGDYCYTF
d_call: .; j_call: TRBJ2-1; clone_size: .; v_call: TRBV19; cdr3_nt: TGTGCCAGCCTTCCTGAGGGGGGTGCATACAATGAGCAGTTCTTC; cdr3_aa: CASLPEGGAYNEQFF
d_call: .; j_call: TRBJ2-7; clone_size: many; v_call: TRBV5-1; cdr3_nt: TGCGCCAGCAGCTCAGGGGTAGGCCCCTACGAGCAGTACTTC; cdr3_aa: CASSSGVGPYEQYF
d_call: TRBD2; j_call: TRBJ2-7; clone_size: medium-sized; v_call: TRBV2; cdr3_nt: TGTGCCAGCAGAGCGGGACGGACGAACCAGCAGTACTTC; cdr3_aa: CASRAGRTNQQYF
d_call: .; j_call: TRBJ1-3; clone_size: medium-sized; v_call: TRBV7-9; cdr3_nt: TGTGCCAGCAGCTTATCTCCCAACCTCTCTGGAAACACCATATATTTT; cdr3_aa: CASSLSPNLSGNTIYF
d_call: TRBD1; j_call: TRBJ1-5; clone_size: .; v_call: TRBV6-2/TRBV6-3; cdr3_nt: TGTGCCAGCAGTCTGGACAGTAATACAGGGGTGGTCAATCAGCCCCAGCATTTT; cdr3_aa: CASSLDSNTGVVNQPQHF